This TCR beta chain originates from a study of yellow fever vaccine responses in identical twins. Using its own MiXCR run on the RT-PCR reads, TCRdb lists one record per CDR3 protein. This sample has 5,900 or so distinct CDR3 sequences, with 77% found just once. A note on this clonotype: The target antigen is unknown.

General study points: Twins' vaccine T cell responses reportedly seemed partly convergent and partly personalized.

Per the germline V gene, CDR1 is DFQATT and CDR2 is SNEGSKA (reference sequence). With 4 bases removed from V and 3 bases from J, the gap between germline ends came to 15 bases. The CDR3 is 14 residues long. Sample: T cells from blood (PBMCs), unsorted or a sorted subset (not recorded which), taken before or after yellow fever vaccination (not recorded which). The chain couples TRBV20-1 to TRBJ2-5, with D possibly TRBD2 on 5 matching bases. This sequence was found in a woman between 18 and 30 years old who received the yellow fever vaccine. This CDR3 is CSATLFTRKETQYF. The CDR3 DNA reads TGCAGTGCTACCCTTTTCACTAGAAAAGAGACCCAGTACTTC.